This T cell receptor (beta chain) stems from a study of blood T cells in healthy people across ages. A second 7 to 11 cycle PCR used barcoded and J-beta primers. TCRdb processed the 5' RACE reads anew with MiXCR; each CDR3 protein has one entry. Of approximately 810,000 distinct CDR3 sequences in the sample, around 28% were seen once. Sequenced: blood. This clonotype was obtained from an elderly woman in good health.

CDR3 DNA: TGTGCCAGCAGCTCCCAGATTGACTGGAGCGGAGGTGAGCAGTACTTC. Translated: CASSSQIDWSGGEQYF. This rearrangement joins TRBV12-1 to TRBJ2-5; no DNA check was done on the table's D call, TRBD2. TRBV12-1 is labeled a pseudogene. CDR3 length: 16 amino acids.